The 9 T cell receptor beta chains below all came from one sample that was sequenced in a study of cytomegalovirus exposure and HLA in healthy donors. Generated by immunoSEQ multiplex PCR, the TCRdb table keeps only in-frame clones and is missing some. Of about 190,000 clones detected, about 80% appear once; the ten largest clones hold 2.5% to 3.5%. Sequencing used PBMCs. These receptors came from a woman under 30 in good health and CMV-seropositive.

CDR3 sequence: CASSSWTEGFANYGYTF. The CDR3 coding sequence is TGTGCCAGCAGCTCTTGGACAGAGGGGTTTGCTAACTATGGCTACACCTTC. The chain links TRBV7-9 to TRBJ1-2, with D maybe TRBD1 (6 bases). With 4 bases removed from V and 0 bases from J, the gap between germline ends came to 18 bases. Germline values: CDR1 SEHNR, CDR2 FQNEAQ (reference sequence). The CDR3 spans 17 residues.

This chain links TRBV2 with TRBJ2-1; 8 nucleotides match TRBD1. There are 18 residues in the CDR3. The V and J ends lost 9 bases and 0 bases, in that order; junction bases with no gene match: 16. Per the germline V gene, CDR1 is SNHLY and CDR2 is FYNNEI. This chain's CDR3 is CARNAGGFPLSSYNEQFF. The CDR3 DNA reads TGTGCCAGAAATGCAGGGGGCTTTCCCTTAAGCTCCTACAATGAGCAGTTCTTC.

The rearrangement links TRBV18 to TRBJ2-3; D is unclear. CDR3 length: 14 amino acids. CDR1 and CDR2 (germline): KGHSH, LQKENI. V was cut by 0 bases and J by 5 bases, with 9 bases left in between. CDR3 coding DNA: TGTGCCAGCTCACCACCGATAGCCGTAGATACGCAGTATTTT. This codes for CASSPPIAVDTQYF.

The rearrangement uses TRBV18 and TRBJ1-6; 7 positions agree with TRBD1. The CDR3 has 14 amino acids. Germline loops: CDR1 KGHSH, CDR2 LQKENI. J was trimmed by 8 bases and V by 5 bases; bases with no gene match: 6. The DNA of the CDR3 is TGTGCCAGCTCAACCGGGACAGACTATTCACCCCTCCACTTT. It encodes CASSTGTDYSPLHF.

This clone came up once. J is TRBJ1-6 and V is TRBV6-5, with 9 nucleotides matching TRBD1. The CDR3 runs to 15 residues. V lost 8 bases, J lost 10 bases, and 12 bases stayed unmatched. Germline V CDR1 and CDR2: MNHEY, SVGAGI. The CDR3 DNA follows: TGTGCCAGCGCCCTGGGACAGGGTTTTCGCTCACCCCTCCACTTT. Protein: CASALGQGFRSPLHF.

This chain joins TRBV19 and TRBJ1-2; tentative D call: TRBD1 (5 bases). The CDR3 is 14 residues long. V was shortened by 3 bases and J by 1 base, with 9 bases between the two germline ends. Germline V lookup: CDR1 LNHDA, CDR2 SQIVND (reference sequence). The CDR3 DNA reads TGTGCCAGTAGTATCCTAGACAGTAACTATGGCTACACCTTC. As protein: CASSILDSNYGYTF.

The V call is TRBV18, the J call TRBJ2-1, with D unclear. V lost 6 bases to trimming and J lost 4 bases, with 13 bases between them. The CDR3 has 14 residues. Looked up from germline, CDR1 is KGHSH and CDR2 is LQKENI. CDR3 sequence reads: CASSGTAAYNEQFF. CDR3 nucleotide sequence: TGTGCCAGCTCTGGCACGGCAGCGTACAATGAGCAGTTCTTC.

CDR3 sequence (DNA): TGTGCCAGCAGCCCCTACGTAGCGGCTCTAAGCGGGTCTAACTATGGCTACACCTTC. This codes for CASSPYVAALSGSNYGYTF. The gene calls are TRBV14 and TRBJ1-2; no clear D. V dropped 4 bases and J dropped 0 bases, with 24 bases sitting between them. The CDR3 length is 19 residues. Germline-derived CDR1 and CDR2 are SGHDN and FVKESK.

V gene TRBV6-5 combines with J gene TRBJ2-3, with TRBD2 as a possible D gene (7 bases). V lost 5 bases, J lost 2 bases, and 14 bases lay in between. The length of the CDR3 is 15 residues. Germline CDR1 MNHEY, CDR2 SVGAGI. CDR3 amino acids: CASSRGGASTDTQYF. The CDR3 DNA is TGTGCCAGCAGTAGGGGGGGGGCCTCCACAGATACGCAGTATTTT.